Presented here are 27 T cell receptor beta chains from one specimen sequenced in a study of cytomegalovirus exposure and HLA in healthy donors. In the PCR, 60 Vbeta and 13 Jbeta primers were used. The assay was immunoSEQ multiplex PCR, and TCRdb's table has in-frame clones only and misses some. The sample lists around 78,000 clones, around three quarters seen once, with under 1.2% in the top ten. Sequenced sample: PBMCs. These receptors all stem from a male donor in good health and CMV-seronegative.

CDR3: CASSFGGQPPSWYF. The CDR3 nucleotides are TGTGCCAGCAGCTTCGGGGGACAGCCACCATCGTGGTATTTT. This chain joins TRBV7-6 and TRBJ2-3, with D tentatively TRBD1 (7 bases). Trimming took 3 bases from V and 14 from J, leaving 21 bases between them. The CDR3 contains 14 residues. Germline CDR1 SGHVS, CDR2 FNYEAQ.

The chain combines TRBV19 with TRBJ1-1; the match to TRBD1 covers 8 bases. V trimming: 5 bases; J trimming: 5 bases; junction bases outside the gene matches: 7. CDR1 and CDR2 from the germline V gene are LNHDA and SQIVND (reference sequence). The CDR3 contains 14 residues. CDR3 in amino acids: CASSVQGAWTEAFF. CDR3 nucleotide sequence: TGTGCCAGTAGTGTCCAGGGGGCGTGGACTGAAGCTTTCTTT.

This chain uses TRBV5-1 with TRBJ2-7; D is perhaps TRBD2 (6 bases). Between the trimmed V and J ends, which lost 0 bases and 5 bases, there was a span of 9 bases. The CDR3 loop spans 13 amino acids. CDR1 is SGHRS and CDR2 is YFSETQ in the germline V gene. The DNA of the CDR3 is TGCGCCAGCAGCTTGGCGGGAGTGAACGAGCAGTACTTC. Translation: CASSLAGVNEQYF.

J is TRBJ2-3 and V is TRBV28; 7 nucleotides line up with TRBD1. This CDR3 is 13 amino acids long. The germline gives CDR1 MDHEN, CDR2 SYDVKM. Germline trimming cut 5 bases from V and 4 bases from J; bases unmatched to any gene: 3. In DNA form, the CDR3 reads TGTGCCAGCAGTCGACAGGGTGCAGATACGCAGTATTTT. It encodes CASSRQGADTQYF.

For the CDR3, the DNA is TGTGCCACCAAAACGGGGGTATACACTGAAGCTTTCTTT. This sequence encodes CATKTGVYTEAFF. This sequence joins TRBV19 and TRBJ1-1, with D maybe TRBD1 (5 bases). Germline loops: CDR1 LNHDA, CDR2 SQIVND (reference sequence). This CDR3 has 13 residues. With 10 bases removed from V and 3 bases from J, the gap between germline ends came to 15 bases.

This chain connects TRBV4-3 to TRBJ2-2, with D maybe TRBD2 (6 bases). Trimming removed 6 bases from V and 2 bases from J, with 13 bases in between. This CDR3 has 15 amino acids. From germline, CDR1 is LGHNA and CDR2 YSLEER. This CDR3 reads CASSETRPNTGELFF. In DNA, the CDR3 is TGCGCCAGCAGTGAGACTAGACCTAACACCGGGGAGCTGTTTTTT.

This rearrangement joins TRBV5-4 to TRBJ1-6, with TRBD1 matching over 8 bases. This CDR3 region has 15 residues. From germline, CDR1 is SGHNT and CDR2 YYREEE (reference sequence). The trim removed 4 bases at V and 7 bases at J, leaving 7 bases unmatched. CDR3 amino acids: CASSDKQGDNSPLHF. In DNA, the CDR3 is TGTGCCAGCAGCGATAAACAGGGGGACAATTCACCCCTCCACTTT.

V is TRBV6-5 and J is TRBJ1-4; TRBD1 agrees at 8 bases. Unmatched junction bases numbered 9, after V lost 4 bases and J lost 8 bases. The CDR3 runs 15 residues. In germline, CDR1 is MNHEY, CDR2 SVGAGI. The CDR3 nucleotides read TGTGCCAGCAGTTTCGACAGGGGAGAAACGGAAAAACTGTTTTTT. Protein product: CASSFDRGETEKLFF.

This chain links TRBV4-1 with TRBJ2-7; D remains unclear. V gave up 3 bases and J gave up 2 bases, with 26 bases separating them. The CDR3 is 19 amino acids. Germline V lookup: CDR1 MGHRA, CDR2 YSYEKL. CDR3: CASSHPSPLSMTSPYEQYF. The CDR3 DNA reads TGCGCCAGCAGCCATCCAAGTCCCCTCTCGATGACAAGTCCCTACGAGCAGTACTTC.

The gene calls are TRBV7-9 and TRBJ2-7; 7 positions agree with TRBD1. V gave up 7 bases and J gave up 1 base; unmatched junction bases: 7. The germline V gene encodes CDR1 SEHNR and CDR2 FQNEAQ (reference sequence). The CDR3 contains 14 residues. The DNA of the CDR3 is TGTGCCAGCACCCGGACAGGCGGATCCTACGAGCAGTACTTC. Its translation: CASTRTGGSYEQYF.

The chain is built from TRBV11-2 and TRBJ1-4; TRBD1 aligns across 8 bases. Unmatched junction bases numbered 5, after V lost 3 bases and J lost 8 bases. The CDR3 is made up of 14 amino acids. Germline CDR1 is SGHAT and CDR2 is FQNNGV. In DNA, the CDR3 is TGTGCCAGCAGCTTGGACAGGGTAGGCGAAAAACTGTTTTTT. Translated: CASSLDRVGEKLFF.

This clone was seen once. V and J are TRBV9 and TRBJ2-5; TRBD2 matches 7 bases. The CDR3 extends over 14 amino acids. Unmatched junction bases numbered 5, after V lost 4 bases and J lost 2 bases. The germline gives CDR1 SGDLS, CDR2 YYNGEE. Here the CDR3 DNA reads TGTGCCAGCAGCACCCGGGGGGATCAAGAGACCCAGTACTTC. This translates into CASSTRGDQETQYF.

As DNA, the CDR3 is TGTGCCAGCAGTGAGAGGGACACCAACAGGAGACACACTGAAGCTTTCTTT. This translates into CASSERDTNRRHTEAFF. The rearrangement links TRBV6-1 to TRBJ1-1, with TRBD1 as a possible D gene (6 bases). V lost 3 bases, J lost 3 bases, and 20 bases lay in between. From germline, CDR1 is MNHNS and CDR2 SASEGT. The CDR3 has 17 amino acids.

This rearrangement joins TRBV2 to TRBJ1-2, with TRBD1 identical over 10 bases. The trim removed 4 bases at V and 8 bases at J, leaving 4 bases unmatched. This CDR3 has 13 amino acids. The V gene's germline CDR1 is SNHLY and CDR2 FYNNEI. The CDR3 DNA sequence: TGTGCCAGCAGTGGACAGGGGGCGAGGGGCTACACCTTC. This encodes CASSGQGARGYTF.

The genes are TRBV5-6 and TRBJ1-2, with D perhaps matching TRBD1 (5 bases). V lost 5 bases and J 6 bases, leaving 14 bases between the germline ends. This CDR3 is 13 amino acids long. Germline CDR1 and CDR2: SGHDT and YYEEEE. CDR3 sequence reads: CASSDTGGNGYTF. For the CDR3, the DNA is TGTGCCAGCAGTGACACCGGGGGGAATGGCTACACCTTC.

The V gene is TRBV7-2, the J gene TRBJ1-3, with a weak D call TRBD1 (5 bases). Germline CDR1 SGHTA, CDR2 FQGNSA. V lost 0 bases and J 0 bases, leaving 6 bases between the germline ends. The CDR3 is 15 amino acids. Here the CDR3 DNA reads TGTGCCAGCAGCTTAGCGGGGCTCTCTGGAAACACCATATATTTT. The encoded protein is CASSLAGLSGNTIYF.

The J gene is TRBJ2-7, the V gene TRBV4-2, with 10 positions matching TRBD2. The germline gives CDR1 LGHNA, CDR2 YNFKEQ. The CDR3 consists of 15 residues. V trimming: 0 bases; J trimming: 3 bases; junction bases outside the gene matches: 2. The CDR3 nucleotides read TGTGCCAGCAGCCAAGAAGGGACTAGCGTCTACGAGCAGTACTTC. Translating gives CASSQEGTSVYEQYF.

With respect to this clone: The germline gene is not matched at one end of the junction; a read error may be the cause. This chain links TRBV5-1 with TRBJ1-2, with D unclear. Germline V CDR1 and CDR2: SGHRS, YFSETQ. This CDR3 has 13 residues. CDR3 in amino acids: CASSLDSGNGYPF. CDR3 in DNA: TGCGCCAGCAGCTTGGATAGCGGGAATGGCTACCCCTTC. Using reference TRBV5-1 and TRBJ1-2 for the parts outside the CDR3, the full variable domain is KAGVTQTPRYLIKTRGQQVTLSCSPISGHRSVSWYQQTPGQGLQFLFEYFSETQRNKGNFPGRFSGRQFSNSRSEMNVSTLELGDSALYLCASSLDSGNGYPFGSGTRLTVV.

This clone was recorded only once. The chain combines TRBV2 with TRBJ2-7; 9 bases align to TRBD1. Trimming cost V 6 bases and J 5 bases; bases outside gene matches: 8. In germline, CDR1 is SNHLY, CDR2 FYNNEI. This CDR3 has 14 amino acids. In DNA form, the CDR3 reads TGTGCCAGCAGCCGAGACAGGGGGGCCCACGAGCAGTACTTC. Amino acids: CASSRDRGAHEQYF.

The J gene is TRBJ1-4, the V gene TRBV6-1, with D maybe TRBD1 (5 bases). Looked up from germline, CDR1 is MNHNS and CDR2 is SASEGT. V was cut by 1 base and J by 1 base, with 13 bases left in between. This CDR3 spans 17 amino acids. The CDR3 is CASSEVEGSGTNEKLFF. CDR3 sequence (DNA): TGTGCCAGCAGTGAAGTGGAGGGGTCTGGAACTAATGAAAAACTGTTTTTT.

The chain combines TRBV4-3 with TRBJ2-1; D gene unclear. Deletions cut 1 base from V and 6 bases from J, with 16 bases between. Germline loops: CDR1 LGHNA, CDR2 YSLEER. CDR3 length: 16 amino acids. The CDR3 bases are TGCGCCAGCAGCCAAGGAGGATCCTTACGTCCCAATGAGCAGTTCTTC. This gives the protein CASSQGGSLRPNEQFF.

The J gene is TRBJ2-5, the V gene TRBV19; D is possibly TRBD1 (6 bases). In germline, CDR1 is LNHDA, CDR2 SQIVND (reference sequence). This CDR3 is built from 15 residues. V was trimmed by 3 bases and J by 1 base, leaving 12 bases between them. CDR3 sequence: CASSIQTGVQETQYF. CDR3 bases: TGTGCCAGTAGTATCCAGACAGGAGTCCAAGAGACCCAGTACTTC.

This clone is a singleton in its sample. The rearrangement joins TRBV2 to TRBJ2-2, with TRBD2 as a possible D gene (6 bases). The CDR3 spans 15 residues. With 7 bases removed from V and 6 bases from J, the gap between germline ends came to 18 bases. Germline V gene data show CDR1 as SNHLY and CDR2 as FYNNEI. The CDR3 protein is CASIGHGSGAGELFF. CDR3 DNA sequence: TGTGCCAGCATTGGACACGGGTCGGGGGCCGGGGAGCTGTTTTTT.

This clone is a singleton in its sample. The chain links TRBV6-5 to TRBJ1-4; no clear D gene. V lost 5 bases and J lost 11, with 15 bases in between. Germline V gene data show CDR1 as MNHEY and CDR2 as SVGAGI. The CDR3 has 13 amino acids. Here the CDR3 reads CASSAMGGSKLFF. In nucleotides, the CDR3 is TGTGCCAGCAGTGCGATGGGAGGGTCCAAACTGTTTTTT.

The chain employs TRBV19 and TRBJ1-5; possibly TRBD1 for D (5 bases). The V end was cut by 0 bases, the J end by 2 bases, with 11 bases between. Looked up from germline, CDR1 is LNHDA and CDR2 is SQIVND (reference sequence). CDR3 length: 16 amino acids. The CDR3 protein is CASSIEGATGNQPQHF. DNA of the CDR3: TGTGCCAGTAGTATAGAAGGGGCAACCGGCAATCAGCCCCAGCATTTT.

CDR3 in DNA: TGTGCCAGCAGCTTGGCCCGGACTGTAGAGACCCAGTACTTC. It encodes CASSLARTVETQYF. V gene TRBV5-6 combines with J gene TRBJ2-5; D perhaps matches TRBD2 (5 bases). Germline CDR1 is SGHDT and CDR2 is YYEEEE. The CDR3 sequence is 14 residues long. The V gene lost 0 bases and the J gene lost 4 bases, with 10 bases spanning the gap.

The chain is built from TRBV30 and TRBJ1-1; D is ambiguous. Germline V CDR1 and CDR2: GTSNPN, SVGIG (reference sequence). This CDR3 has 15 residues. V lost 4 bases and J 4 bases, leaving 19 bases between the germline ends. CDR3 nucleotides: TGTGCCTGGATATTTAATATCGGGGTTGGCACTGAAGCTTTCTTT. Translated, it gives CAWIFNIGVGTEAFF.